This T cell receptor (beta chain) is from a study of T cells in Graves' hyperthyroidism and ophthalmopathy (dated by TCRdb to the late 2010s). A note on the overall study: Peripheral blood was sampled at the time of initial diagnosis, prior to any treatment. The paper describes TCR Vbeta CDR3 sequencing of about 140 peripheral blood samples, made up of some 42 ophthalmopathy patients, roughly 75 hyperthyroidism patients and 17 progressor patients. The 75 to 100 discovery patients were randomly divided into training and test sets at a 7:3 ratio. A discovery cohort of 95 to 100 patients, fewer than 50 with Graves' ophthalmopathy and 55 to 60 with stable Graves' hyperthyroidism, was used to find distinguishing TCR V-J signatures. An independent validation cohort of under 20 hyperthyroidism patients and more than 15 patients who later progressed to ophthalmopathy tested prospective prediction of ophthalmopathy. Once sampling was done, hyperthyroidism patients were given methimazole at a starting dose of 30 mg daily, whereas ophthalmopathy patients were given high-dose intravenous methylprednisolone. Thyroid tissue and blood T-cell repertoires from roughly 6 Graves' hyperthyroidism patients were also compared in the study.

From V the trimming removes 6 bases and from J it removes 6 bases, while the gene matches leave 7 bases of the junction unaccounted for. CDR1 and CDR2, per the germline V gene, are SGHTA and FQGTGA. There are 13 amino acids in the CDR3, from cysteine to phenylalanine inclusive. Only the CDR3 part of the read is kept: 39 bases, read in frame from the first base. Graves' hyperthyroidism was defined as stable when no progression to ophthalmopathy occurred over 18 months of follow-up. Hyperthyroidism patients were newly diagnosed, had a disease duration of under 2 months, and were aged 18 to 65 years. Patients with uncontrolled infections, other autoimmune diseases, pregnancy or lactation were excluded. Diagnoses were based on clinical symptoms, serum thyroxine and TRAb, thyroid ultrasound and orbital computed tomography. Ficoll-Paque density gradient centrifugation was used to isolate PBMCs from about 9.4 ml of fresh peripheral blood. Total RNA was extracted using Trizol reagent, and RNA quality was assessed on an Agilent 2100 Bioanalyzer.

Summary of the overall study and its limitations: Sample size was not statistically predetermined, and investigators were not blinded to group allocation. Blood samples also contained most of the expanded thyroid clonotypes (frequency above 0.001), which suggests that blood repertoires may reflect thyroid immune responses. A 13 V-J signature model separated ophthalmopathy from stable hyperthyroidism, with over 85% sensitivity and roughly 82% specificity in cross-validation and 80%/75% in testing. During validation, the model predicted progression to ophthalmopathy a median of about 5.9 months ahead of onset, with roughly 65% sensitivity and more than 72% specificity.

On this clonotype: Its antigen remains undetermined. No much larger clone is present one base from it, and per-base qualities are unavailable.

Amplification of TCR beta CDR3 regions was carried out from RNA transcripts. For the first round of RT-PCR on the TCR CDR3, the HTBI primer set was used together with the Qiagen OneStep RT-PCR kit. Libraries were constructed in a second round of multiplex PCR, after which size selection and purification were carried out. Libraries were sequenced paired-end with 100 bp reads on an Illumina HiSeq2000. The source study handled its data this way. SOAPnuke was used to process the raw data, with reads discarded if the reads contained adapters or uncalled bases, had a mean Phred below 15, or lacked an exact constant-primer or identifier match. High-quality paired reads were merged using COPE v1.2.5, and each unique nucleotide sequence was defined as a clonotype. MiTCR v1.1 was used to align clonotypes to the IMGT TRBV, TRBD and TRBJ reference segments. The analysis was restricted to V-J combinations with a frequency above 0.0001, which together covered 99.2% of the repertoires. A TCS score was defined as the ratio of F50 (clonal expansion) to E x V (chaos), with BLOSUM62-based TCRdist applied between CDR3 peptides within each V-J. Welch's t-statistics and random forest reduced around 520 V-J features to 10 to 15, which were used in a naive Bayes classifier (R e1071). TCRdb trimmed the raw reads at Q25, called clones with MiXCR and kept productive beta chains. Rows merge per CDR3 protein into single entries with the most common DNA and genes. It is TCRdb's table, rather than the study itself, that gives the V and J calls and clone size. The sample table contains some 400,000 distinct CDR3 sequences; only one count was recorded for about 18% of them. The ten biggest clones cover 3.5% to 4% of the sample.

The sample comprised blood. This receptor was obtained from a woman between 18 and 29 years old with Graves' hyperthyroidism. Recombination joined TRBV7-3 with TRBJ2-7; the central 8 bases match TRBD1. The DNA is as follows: TGTGCCAGCAGGTGGACAGGGAAGTCCGAGCAGTACTTC. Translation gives CASRWTGKSEQYF.